This T cell receptor (beta chain) was captured in a study of T cell changes during pregnancy in multiple sclerosis. Deletions cut 5 bases from V and 4 bases from J, with 11 bases between. Germline V gene lookup returns CDR1 SGHTA and CDR2 FQGTGA. The CDR3 totals 14 residues. Measured with immunoSEQ multiplex PCR; TCRdb has only the in-frame clones, and not every one. The data contain about 57,000 clones, around 93% of them singletons. V and J are TRBV7-3 and TRBJ2-2; D not certain. This receptor was obtained from a female donor in good health, enrolled as a control in a pregnancy study. Sample: peripheral blood, taken after pregnancy. This CDR3 is CASSPRSSTGELFF. The CDR3 DNA is TGTGCCAGCAGCCCACGAAGCTCCACCGGGGAGCTGTTTTTT.